The clone carrying this T cell receptor (beta chain) was seen only a few times. Antigen: not known. The data derive from a study of cytomegalovirus exposure and HLA in healthy donors. Study-level findings and limits: Within the data, a cluster of highly shared sequence variants was likely a sequencing artifact.

In the PCR, 60 Vbeta and 13 Jbeta primers were used. Here immunoSEQ multiplex PCR was the method, and the copy in TCRdb shows in-frame clones only, minus some. This table holds 100,000 to 150,000 clones, 60% to 80% found once. The CDR3 has 13 residues. Germline assignment: CDR1 MRHNA and CDR2 SNTAGT. Trimming took 4 bases from V and 6 from J, leaving 9 bases between them. V usage is TRBV6-4 and J usage is TRBJ2-2; perhaps TRBD2 as D (6 bases). This TCR was sampled from a man aged 25-40 years in good health and CMV-seronegative. Sequencing input: PBMCs. Here the CDR3 DNA reads TGTGCCAGCAGTGCTAGCGCGGCCGGGGAGCTGTTTTTT. Amino acids: CASSASAAGELFF.